This TCR beta chain stems from a study of blood T cell repertoires in COVID-19. Across the whole study: Some COVID-19 samples were acute and others convalescent; all came from the United States, Italy and Spain. PBMCs, B-cell-depleted T cells, or T cells were the source of the cDNA or gDNA that made up the material.

Sequencing used immunoSEQ multiplex PCR; TCRdb keeps in-frame clones, though not all of them. The sample contains 150,000 or so clones, about 85% of which appear only once. The age range of participants was about 18 to 95 years, with residence in about two dozen US areas. Clinical history reported by participants formed the basis on which cohorts were assigned. CDR3 length: 15 residues. Germline loops: CDR1 MDHEN, CDR2 SYDVKM. Trimming took off 6 bases at V and 3 bases at J, with 14 bases between the two ends. This TCR came from a woman in her 40s who had been exposed to COVID-19. The rearrangement joins TRBV28 to TRBJ1-4; D possibly corresponds to TRBD1 (5 bases). The specimen sequenced was PBMCs or T cells enriched from blood (not recorded which). The chain's CDR3 is CASSLKTVPNEKLFF. For the CDR3, the DNA is TGTGCCAGCAGCCTTAAGACAGTGCCTAATGAAAAACTGTTTTTT.